This T cell receptor (beta chain) was captured by sequencing in a study of cytomegalovirus exposure and HLA in healthy donors. Points from the study as a whole: The Asian-associated ancestry cluster reportedly had fewer N-insertions than the approximately 670-donor mean in a later analysis. Prior analysis indicated that the majority of TCR beta V segments exhibited productivity approximately 87% or approximately 30% of the time. The sole available immune exposure information was CMV serostatus.

Primers included in the PCR were 60 Vbeta and 13 Jbeta primers. The table came from immunoSEQ multiplex PCR; TCRdb's copy has only in-frame clones and leaves some out. The sample includes approximately 85,000 clones, roughly 77% of them seen just once. Germline V gene lookup returns CDR1 ENHRY and CDR2 SYGVKD. The CDR3 length is 16 residues. Losses at the gene ends were 8 bases for V and 4 bases for J; bases not matched to a gene: 13. A word on this clone: Its target is unknown.

The sequencing input was PBMCs. V is TRBV10-3 and J is TRBJ2-2; 7 nucleotides match TRBD2. The origin of this receptor is a man in his thirties or forties in good health and CMV-seronegative. The CDR3 DNA reads TGTGCCATCGGGGGGGTCGGAGGGCCGGTCACCGGGGAGCTGTTTTTT. It specifies CAIGGVGGPVTGELFF.